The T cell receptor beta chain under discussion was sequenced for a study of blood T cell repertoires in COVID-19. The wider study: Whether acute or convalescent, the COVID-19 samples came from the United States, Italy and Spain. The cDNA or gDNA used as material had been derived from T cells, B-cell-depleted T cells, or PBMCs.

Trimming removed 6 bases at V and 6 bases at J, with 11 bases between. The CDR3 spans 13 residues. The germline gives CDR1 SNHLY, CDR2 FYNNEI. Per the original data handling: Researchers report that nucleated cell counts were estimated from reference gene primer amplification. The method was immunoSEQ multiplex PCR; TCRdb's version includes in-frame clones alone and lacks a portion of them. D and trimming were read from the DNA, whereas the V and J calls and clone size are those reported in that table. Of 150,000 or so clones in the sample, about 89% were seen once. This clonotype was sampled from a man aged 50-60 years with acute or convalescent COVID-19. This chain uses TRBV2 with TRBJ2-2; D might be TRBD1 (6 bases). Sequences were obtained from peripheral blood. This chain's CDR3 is CASRNRESGELFF. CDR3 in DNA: TGTGCCAGCAGAAACAGGGAATCCGGGGAGCTGTTTTTT.